The 18 T cell receptor beta chains in this list originate from one sample, sequenced in a study of CXCR3-negative and CXCR3-positive naive CD8 T cells. TRB cDNA was prepared as libraries by UMI-labeled 5' RACE. Using the 5' RACE reads, TCRdb records one entry per CDR3 protein without DNA. The sample data list thousands of distinct CDR3 sequences. Material: naive CXCR3- CD8+ T cells from blood. Stated subset: CD45RO-CCR7+CD27+CD95- naive CD8+ T cells lacking CXCR3 (TNR3-). These receptors were taken from a human donor in good health. Some clones in this sample may be carry-over from other donors' samples.

This clonotype is medium-sized (0.01 to 0.1%) by frequency. The V call is TRBV21-1, the J call TRBJ2-4; TCRdb's D call of TRBD2 is untestable without DNA. TRBV21-1 has pseudogene status. This CDR3 is built from 15 residues. The CDR3 region is CASIRTSGGGNIQYF.

J is TRBJ2-7 and V is TRBV29-1; TCRdb indicates TRBD1, and absent DNA this call remains unverified. The length of the CDR3 is 13 residues. Germline V CDR1 and CDR2: SQVTM, ANQGSEA. The CDR3 sequence is CSAWRQGAHEQYF.

Judged by frequency, this clonotype is medium-sized (0.01 to 0.1%). The V call is TRBV29-1, the J call TRBJ1-2. The CDR3 consists of 13 residues. Germline lookup yields CDR1 SQVTM and CDR2 ANQGSEA. The CDR3 sequence: CSVEDSTLYGYTF.

The chain combines TRBV23-1 with TRBJ2-7; the D call of TRBD1 rests on TCRdb alone, since no DNA is present to check it. TRBV23-1 is identified as an open reading frame with a role that is uncertain. This CDR3 has 13 residues. CDR3 loop: CASERDRVYEQYF.

This clonotype is called medium-sized based on its frequency. The chain links TRBV29-1 to TRBJ2-3; the TRBD1 assignment by TCRdb is unverifiable without DNA. CDR1 is SQVTM and CDR2 is ANQGSEA in the germline V gene. CDR3 length: 21 residues. The CDR3 loop is CSVEVWGSSATGGLSTDTQYF.

This clonotype shows up as medium-sized by frequency. This chain joins TRBV7-9 and TRBJ1-3. Germline V gene lookup returns CDR1 SEHNR and CDR2 FQNEAQ (reference sequence). The CDR3 length is 15 residues. CDR3 loop: CASSATILSGNTIYF. Drawing the rest from reference TRBV7-9 and TRBJ1-3, the complete variable domain is DTGVSQNPRHKITKRGQNVTFRCDPISEHNRLYWYRQTLGQGPEFLTYFQNEAQLEKSRLLSDRFSAERPKGSFSTLEIQRTEQGDSAMYLCASSATILSGNTIYFGEGSWLTVV.

This clonotype is labeled medium-sized (0.01 to 0.1%) based on frequency. The genes are TRBV3-1 and TRBJ2-1. CDR3 size: 15 residues. Germline V gives CDR1 LGHDT, CDR2 YNNKEL (reference sequence). The CDR3 sequence is CASSQDRLAGNEQFF.

The chain carries TRBV19 and TRBJ2-1; the D gene TCRdb calls, TRBD1, cannot be checked with no DNA. This CDR3 is built from 14 residues. Germline CDR1 is LNHDA and CDR2 is SQIVND (reference sequence). CDR3 amino acids: CASRDDSSYNEQFF.

This clonotype ranks as medium-sized in terms of frequency. The chain recombines TRBV6-2 or TRBV6-3 with TRBJ2-1; without DNA, the TCRdb call of TRBD2 cannot be checked. The CDR3 runs to 12 residues. CDR1 is MNHEY and CDR2 is SVGEGT in the germline V gene. This CDR3 reads CASTSGSTSRFF.

V usage is TRBV20-1 and J usage is TRBJ2-5; TCRdb's assignment of TRBD2 cannot be checked, as there is no DNA. CDR3 size: 17 residues. Germline V gene sequence: CDR1 DFQATT, CDR2 SNEGSKA (reference sequence). The CDR3 here is CSASFSLVDVIQETQYF.

Considering frequency, this clonotype is medium-sized. This rearrangement joins TRBV29-1 to TRBJ2-2. Germline values: CDR1 SQVTM, CDR2 ANQGSEA. The CDR3 is made up of 12 amino acids. CDR3 in amino acids: CSVEPNTGELFF.

The chain employs TRBV20-1 and TRBJ1-1; TCRdb selects TRBD1, and the lack of DNA leaves this call unchecked. The CDR3 covers 14 residues. Germline CDR1 DFQATT, CDR2 SNEGSKA (reference sequence). The CDR3 loop reads CSARSTPGSTEAFF.

This clonotype is identified as medium-sized from frequency. The V gene is TRBV5-1, the J gene TRBJ2-1; TCRdb reports TRBD2, a call that lacks DNA to check it against. The CDR3 consists of 12 residues. CDR1 and CDR2 (germline): SGHRS, YFSETQ. The CDR3 spells CASSPEGNEQFF. The full variable domain, with the rest looked up from reference TRBV5-1 and TRBJ2-1, is KAGVTQTPRYLIKTRGQQVTLSCSPISGHRSVSWYQQTPGQGLQFLFEYFSETQRNKGNFPGRFSGRQFSNSRSEMNVSTLELGDSALYLCASSPEGNEQFFGPGTRLTVL.

The J gene is TRBJ2-4, the V gene TRBV9; the TRBD2 assignment by TCRdb is unverifiable without DNA. In germline, CDR1 is SGDLS, CDR2 YYNGEE. The CDR3 totals 17 residues. The CDR3 spells CASSVVSSGRAKNIQYF.

The chain's CDR3 is CASSLPSGSTEAFF. This chain connects TRBV5-1 to TRBJ1-1. Germline V gene data show CDR1 as SGHRS and CDR2 as YFSETQ. This CDR3 is 14 amino acids long.

The chain has TRBV7-6 and TRBJ2-3; no DNA is available, so the TRBD2 call from TCRdb remains unchecked. The CDR3 sequence is 14 residues long. Germline-derived CDR1 and CDR2 are SGHVS and FNYEAQ. The CDR3 protein is CASSSTRGFHTQYF.

This clonotype counts as medium-sized by frequency. The chain carries TRBV29-1 and TRBJ2-2. The germline CDR1 and CDR2 sequences are SQVTM and ANQGSEA. This CDR3 has 14 amino acids. The CDR3 loop is CSVLLQTNTGELFF.

The V call is TRBV7-6, the J call TRBJ2-2; there is no DNA to check the TCRdb D call of TRBD1. This CDR3 spans 16 amino acids. Germline CDR1 and CDR2: SGHVS and FNYEAQ. This CDR3 is CASSPGTVKNTGELFF. Filled out from reference TRBV7-6 and TRBJ2-2, the complete variable domain reads GAGVSQSPRYKVTKRGQDVALRCDPISGHVSLYWYRQALGQGPEFLTYFNYEAQQDKSGLPNDRFSAERPEGSISTLTIQRTEQRDSAMYRCASSPGTVKNTGELFFGEGSRLTVL.